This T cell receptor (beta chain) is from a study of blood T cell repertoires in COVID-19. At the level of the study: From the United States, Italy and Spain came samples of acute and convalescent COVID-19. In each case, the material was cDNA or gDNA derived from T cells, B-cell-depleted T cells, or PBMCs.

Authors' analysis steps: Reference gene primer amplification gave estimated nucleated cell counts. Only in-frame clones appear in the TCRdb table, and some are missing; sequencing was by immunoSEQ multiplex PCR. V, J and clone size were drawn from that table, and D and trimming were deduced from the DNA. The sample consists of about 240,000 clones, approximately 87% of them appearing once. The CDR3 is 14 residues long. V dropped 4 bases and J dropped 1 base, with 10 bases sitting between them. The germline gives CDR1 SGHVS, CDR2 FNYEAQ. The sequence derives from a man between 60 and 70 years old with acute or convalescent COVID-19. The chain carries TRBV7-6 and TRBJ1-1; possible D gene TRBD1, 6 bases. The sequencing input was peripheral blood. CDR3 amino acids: CASSWDTRNTEAFF. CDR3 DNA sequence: TGTGCCAGCAGCTGGGACACGAGGAACACTGAAGCTTTCTTT.